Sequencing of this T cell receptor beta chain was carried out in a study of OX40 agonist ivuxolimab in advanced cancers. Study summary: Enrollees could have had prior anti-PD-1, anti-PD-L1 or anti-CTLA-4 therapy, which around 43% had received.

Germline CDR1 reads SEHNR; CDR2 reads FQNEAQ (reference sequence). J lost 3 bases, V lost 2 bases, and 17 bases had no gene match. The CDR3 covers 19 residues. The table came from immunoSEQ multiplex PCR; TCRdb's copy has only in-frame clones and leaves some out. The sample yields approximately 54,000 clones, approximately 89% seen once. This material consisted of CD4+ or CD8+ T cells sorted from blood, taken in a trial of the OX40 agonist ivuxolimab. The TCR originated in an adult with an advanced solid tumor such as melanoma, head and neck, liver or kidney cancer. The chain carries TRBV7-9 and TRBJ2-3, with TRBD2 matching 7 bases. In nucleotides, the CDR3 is TGTGCCAGCAGCTTACCCCTCGGGTTTGCTAGGGAGGGGACAGATACGCAGTATTTT. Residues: CASSLPLGFAREGTDTQYF. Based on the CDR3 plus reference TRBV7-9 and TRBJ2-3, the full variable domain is DTGVSQNPRHKITKRGQNVTFRCDPISEHNRLYWYRQTLGQGPEFLTYFQNEAQLEKSRLLSDRFSAERPKGSFSTLEIQRTEQGDSAMYLCASSLPLGFAREGTDTQYFGPGTRLTVL.